The 13 T cell receptor beta chains presented below share a single source sample, sequenced in a study of PD-1 and CTLA-4 blockade in melanoma (dated by TCRdb to the early 2020s). Libraries were built with the immunoSEQ multiplex PCR assay. The clones in this table, taken by TCRdb from immuneACCESS, are in-frame only. Not every clone is retained; where verified, under half of the shortfall comes from an unresolved V gene, and the cause of the rest is unknown. Present in this sample are 30,000 or so clones, approximately 90% of which were seen just once. The ten largest clones capture approximately 8.6% of the sample. Here the sequenced sample was CD8+ T cells from peripheral blood, taken from a patient given anti-PD-1 treatment. The receptors stem from a human donor with melanoma.

The V call is TRBV6-4, the J call TRBJ2-6; tentatively, D is TRBD1 or TRBD2 (5 bases each). The CDR3 is made up of 16 amino acids. Trimming removed 5 bases at V and 4 bases at J, with 15 bases between. Germline V gene data show CDR1 as MRHNA and CDR2 as SNTAGT. CDR3 residues: CASSQIGTIGANVLTF. The CDR3 DNA sequence: TGTGCCAGCAGTCAAATCGGGACGATCGGGGCCAACGTCCTGACTTTC.

The chain carries TRBV20-1 and TRBJ1-2; unclear D gene. V lost 4 bases and J lost 4, with 7 bases in between. Germline assignment: CDR1 DFQATT and CDR2 SNEGSKA (reference sequence). CDR3 length: 11 residues. Here the CDR3 reads CSANSLYGYTF. The CDR3 region has the DNA TGCAGTGCTAACAGCCTCTATGGCTACACCTTC.

V gene TRBV6-4 combines with J gene TRBJ2-6; unclear D gene. The CDR3 contains 16 residues. Trimming removed 4 bases at V and 1 base at J, with 11 bases between. CDR1 and CDR2 (germline): MRHNA, SNTAGT. Here the CDR3 reads CASSAVYPSGANVLTF. CDR3 nucleotides: TGTGCCAGCAGTGCTGTATACCCTTCTGGGGCCAACGTCCTGACTTTC.

The J gene is TRBJ2-3, the V gene TRBV27; the D gene is possibly TRBD2 (6 bases). The V gene lost 7 bases and the J gene lost 6 bases, with 17 bases spanning the gap. The length of the CDR3 is 14 residues. Germline-derived CDR1 and CDR2 are MNHEY and SMNVEV (reference sequence). CDR3 nucleotide sequence: TGTGCCAGCACCCCCTTCTCTAGCGCCGATACGCAGTATTTT. This translates into CASTPFSSADTQYF.

The J gene is TRBJ2-5, the V gene TRBV7-9; D is unresolved. The germline V gene encodes CDR1 SEHNR and CDR2 FQNEAQ (reference sequence). Deletions cut 1 base from V and 2 bases from J, with 5 bases between. The CDR3 has 13 residues. The CDR3 region is CASSLEEQETQYF. The CDR3 nucleotides read TGTGCCAGCAGCTTAGAGGAGCAAGAGACCCAGTACTTC.

The J gene is TRBJ1-2, the V gene TRBV30; D is ambiguous. Trimming pared 5 bases from V and 2 bases from J, leaving 15 bases between. In germline, CDR1 is GTSNPN, CDR2 SVGIG (reference sequence). CDR3 length: 14 amino acids. CDR3 region: CAWEKETRNYGYTF. Here the CDR3 DNA reads TGTGCCTGGGAGAAAGAGACACGGAACTATGGCTACACCTTC. Drawing the rest from reference TRBV30 and TRBJ1-2, the complete variable domain is SQTIHQWPATLVQPVGSPLSLECTVEGTSNPNLYWYRQAAGRGLQLLFYSVGIGQISSEVPQNLSASRPQDRQFILSSKKLLLSDSGFYLCAWEKETRNYGYTFGSGTRLTVV.

The chain links TRBV19 to TRBJ1-1, with a tentative D call TRBD1 (5 bases). The germline V gene has CDR1 LNHDA and CDR2 SQIVND (reference sequence). This CDR3 is built from 15 residues. Trimming cost V 6 bases and J 7 bases, with 21 bases left between them. The CDR3 protein is CASRAHEEGRGEAFF. CDR3 nucleotide sequence: TGTGCCAGTAGGGCTCACGAGGAGGGACGAGGTGAAGCTTTCTTT.

Only one count was recorded for this clone. The chain combines TRBV12-3 or TRBV12-4 with TRBJ2-2, with D unresolved. The CDR3 extends over 13 amino acids. V dropped 1 base and J dropped 4 bases, with 4 bases sitting between them. The CDR3 sequence is CASSLEPTGELFF. CDR3 nucleotide sequence: TGTGCCAGCAGTTTAGAACCCACCGGGGAGCTGTTTTTT.

This rearrangement joins TRBV7-9 to TRBJ2-5, with TRBD1 identical over 7 bases. The CDR3 has 16 amino acids. V lost 5 bases and J lost 0; bases outside the gene matches: 9. In germline, CDR1 is SEHNR, CDR2 FQNEAQ (reference sequence). This CDR3 is CASSGTDRAYQETQYF. The CDR3 DNA reads TGTGCCAGCAGCGGAACAGACAGGGCGTACCAAGAGACCCAGTACTTC.

V usage is TRBV4-1 and J usage is TRBJ1-1, with 9 positions matching TRBD1. The CDR3 consists of 15 residues. Trimming removed 1 base from V and 5 bases from J; junction bases left unmatched: 5. Per the germline V gene, CDR1 is MGHRA and CDR2 is YSYEKL. The CDR3 loop reads CASSQVGQGETEAFF. The CDR3 DNA is TGCGCCAGCAGCCAAGTGGGACAGGGTGAGACTGAAGCTTTCTTT.

The chain combines TRBV25-1 with TRBJ2-5, with no clear D. CDR1 MGHDK and CDR2 SYGVNS come from the germline V gene. The CDR3 consists of 14 residues. The V end lost 0 bases, the J end lost 7 bases, and 12 bases lay between the germline ends. CDR3 sequence reads: CASSEYESPGTQYF. For the CDR3, the DNA is TGTGCCAGCAGTGAATACGAGTCTCCAGGGACCCAGTACTTC.

This sequence joins TRBV11-3 and TRBJ2-4; tentatively, D is TRBD1 (6 bases). CDR1 and CDR2 (germline): SGHNT, YENEEA. This CDR3 region has 12 residues. Trimming cost V 5 bases and J 7 bases, with 9 bases left between them. CDR3 protein: CASSGGGNIQYF. The CDR3 DNA is TGTGCCAGCAGCGGGGGCGGGAACATTCAGTACTTC. The whole variable domain, filled in from reference TRBV11-3 and TRBJ2-4, reads EAGVVQSPRYKIIEKKQPVAFWCNPISGHNTLYWYLQNLGQGPELLIRYENEEAVDDSQLPKDRFSAERLKGVDSTLKIQPAELGDSAVYLCASSGGGNIQYFGAGTRLSVL.

CDR3 sequence reads: CASSLGLYTDTQYF. In DNA, the CDR3 is TGTGCCAGCAGCTTAGGGCTGTACACAGATACGCAGTATTTT. This rearrangement joins TRBV5-4 to TRBJ2-3; D not certain. Trimming left V 2 bases short and J 2 bases short, with 9 bases between. In germline, CDR1 is SGHNT, CDR2 YYREEE (reference sequence). The CDR3 is 14 residues long. Full variable domain (remainder filled in from reference TRBV5-4 and TRBJ2-3): ETGVTQSPTHLIKTRGQQVTLRCSSQSGHNTVSWYQQALGQGPQFIFQYYREEENGRGNFPPRFSGLQFPNYSSELNVNALELDDSALYLCASSLGLYTDTQYFGPGTRLTVL.